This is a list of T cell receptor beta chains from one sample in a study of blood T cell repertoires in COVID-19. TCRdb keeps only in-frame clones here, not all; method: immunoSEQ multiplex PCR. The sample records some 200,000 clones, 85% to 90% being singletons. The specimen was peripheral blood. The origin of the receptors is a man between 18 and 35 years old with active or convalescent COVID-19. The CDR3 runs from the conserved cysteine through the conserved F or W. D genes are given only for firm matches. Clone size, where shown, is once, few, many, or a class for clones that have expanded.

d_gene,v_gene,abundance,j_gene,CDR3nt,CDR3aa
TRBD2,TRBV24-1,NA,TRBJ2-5,TGTGCCACCAGTGACTCGGGACTAGCAGGAGAGACCCAGTACTTC,CATSDSGLAGETQYF
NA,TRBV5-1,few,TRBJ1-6,TGCGCCAGCCCTCACCCCCGCAGGGGTCTATATTCACCCCTCCACTTT,CASPHPRRGLYSPLHF
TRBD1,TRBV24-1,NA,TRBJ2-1,TGTGCCACCAGTGTCCCAAATGGACAGGGCTACAATGAGCAGTTCTTC,CATSVPNGQGYNEQFF
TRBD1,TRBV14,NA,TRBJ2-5,TGTGCCAGCAGCTCGACAGGGGGGCTAGAGACCCAGTACTTC,CASSSTGGLETQYF
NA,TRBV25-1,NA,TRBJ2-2,TGTGCCAGCAGTGAACCCTCAGGGAACACCGGGGAGCTGTTTTTT,CASSEPSGNTGELFF
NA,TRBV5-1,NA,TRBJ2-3,TGCGCCAGCAGCACGGGGCGGGGTAGCACAGATACGCAGTATTTT,CASSTGRGSTDTQYF
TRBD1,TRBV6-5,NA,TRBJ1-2,TGTGCCAGCAGCGCGTCCGGGACAGGGGCTTTTGGCTACACCTTC,CASSASGTGAFGYTF
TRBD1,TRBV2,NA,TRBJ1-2,TGTGCCAGCAGTGACGGACAGGGGGCGCGTGATGGCTACACCTTC,CASSDGQGARDGYTF
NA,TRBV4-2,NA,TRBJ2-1,TGTGCCAGCAGCCAAGTCGGCAGCGTCCATGAGCAGTTCTTC,CASSQVGSVHEQFF
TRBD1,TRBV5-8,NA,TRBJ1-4,TGTGCCAGCAGCATAGGACAGGGAAGGGAAAAACTGTTTTTT,CASSIGQGREKLFF
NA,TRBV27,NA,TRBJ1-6,TGTGCCAGCAGCCTCGACCGGAGCTCCTATAATTCACCCCTCCACTTT,CASSLDRSSYNSPLHF
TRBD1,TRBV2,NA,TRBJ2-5,TGTGCCAGCAGAACCGGGACAGGGGAAGAGACCCAGTACTTC,CASRTGTGEETQYF
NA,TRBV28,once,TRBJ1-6,TGTGCCAGCCTTTCCCGGGCCTATAATTCACCCCTCCACTTT,CASLSRAYNSPLHF
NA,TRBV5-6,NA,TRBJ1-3,TGTGCCAGCAGCTTGGGGGCCGGAAACACCATATATTTT,CASSLGAGNTIYF
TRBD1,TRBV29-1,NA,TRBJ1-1,TGCAGCGTTAACCCGGGACAGCCGAGCACTGAAGCTTTCTTT,CSVNPGQPSTEAFF
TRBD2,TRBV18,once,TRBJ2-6,TGTGCCAGCTCACCACGGATAGCGGGAGCTTCTGGGGCCAACGTCCTGACTTTC,CASSPRIAGASGANVLTF
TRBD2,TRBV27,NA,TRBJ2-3,TGTGCCAGCAGTTTAGCGGGACTAGCGGGGGGGCAAGATACGCAGTATTTT,CASSLAGLAGGQDTQYF
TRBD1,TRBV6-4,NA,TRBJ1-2,TGTGCCAGCCGGATCGGGACAGGGGACTATGGCTACACCTTC,CASRIGTGDYGYTF
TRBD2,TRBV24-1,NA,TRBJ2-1,TGTGCCACCAGTGACTCCCGACTAGCGGGAGCTGTTGAGCAGTTCTTC,CATSDSRLAGAVEQFF
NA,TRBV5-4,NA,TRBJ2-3,TGTGCCAGCAGACTCGACAGGAGTACAGATACGCAGTATTTT,CASRLDRSTDTQYF
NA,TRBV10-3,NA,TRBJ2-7,TGTGCCATCGGCCCTACCCCCGGGTTCGAAAACGAGCAGTACTTC,CAIGPTPGFENEQYF
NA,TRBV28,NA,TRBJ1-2,TGTGCCAGCAGTTTATGGCTTGAGGGAGGCTATGGCTACACCTTC,CASSLWLEGGYGYTF
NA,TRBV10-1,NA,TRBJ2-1,TGCGCCAGCAGCTCGTCTCGAGGGTATAATGAGCAGTTCTTC,CASSSSRGYNEQFF
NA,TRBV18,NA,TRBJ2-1,TGTGCCAGCTCACCATACACGGGAGCCGCCTACAATGAGCAGTTCTTC,CASSPYTGAAYNEQFF
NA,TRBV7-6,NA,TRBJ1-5,TGTGCCAGCAGCTTACGAGGCAATCAGCCCCAGCATTTT,CASSLRGNQPQHF
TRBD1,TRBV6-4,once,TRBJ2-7,TGTGCCAGCAGTGCCGGGACAGGGACCGAGCAGTACTTC,CASSAGTGTEQYF
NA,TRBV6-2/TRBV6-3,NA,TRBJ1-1,TGTGCCAGCAGCCTACCTACGGCTGAAGCTTTCTTT,CASSLPTAEAFF